These 30 T cell receptor beta chains came from one sample sequenced in a study of regulatory T cells in long-lasting Graves disease. Relying on iRepertoire HTBI primers and Arm-PCR of CDR3 regions, the team built TCR beta libraries. Each CDR3 protein is one row after TCRdb ran MiXCR on the multiplex PCR reads. The data show nearly 350,000 distinct CDR3 sequences, around 20% seen once. Indicated time point: persistent/refractory GD, antithyroid drugs over 5 years with positive TRAb. The authors made the TCR library using RNA they extracted from PBMCs. The sequenced sample was peripheral blood mononuclear cells (PBMCs), obtained when the disease was refractory, from a patient treated with antithyroid drugs. The origin of the receptors is a female donor with Graves disease.

In its sample, this clonotype was seen a few times. CDR3 sequence reads: CASSQDRQSEAFF. The CDR3 bases are TGTGCCAGCAGCCAAGATAGACAGAGTGAAGCTTTCTTT. The chain joins TRBV3-1 to TRBJ1-1, with TRBD1 as a possible D gene (5 bases). The CDR3 extends over 13 amino acids. Germline CDR1 and CDR2: LGHDT and YNNKEL (reference sequence). V was pared by 0 bases and J by 7 bases, with 9 bases between.

This clonotype was counted ten times or more. The V call is TRBV7-2, the J call TRBJ1-1; 7 bases are a match to TRBD1. Losses at the gene ends were 5 bases for V and 0 bases for J; bases not matched to a gene: 6. Germline V gene data show CDR1 as SGHTA and CDR2 as FQGNSA. The CDR3 has 15 amino acids. DNA of the CDR3: TGTGCCAGCAGCAACCCGGGACAGCTGAACACTGAAGCTTTCTTT. Translating it yields CASSNPGQLNTEAFF.

In this sample, this clonotype turned up many times. The gene calls are TRBV3-1 and TRBJ2-2; 8 bases match TRBD2. Losses at the gene ends were 1 base for V and 6 bases for J; bases not matched to a gene: 1. The CDR3 contains 14 residues. Germline V gives CDR1 LGHDT, CDR2 YNNKEL (reference sequence). This CDR3 reads CASSQGTSPGELFF. For the CDR3, the DNA is TGTGCCAGCAGCCAAGGGACTAGCCCCGGGGAGCTGTTTTTT.

This clonotype has a handful of counts. Mismatch with germline at one junction end may stem from a read error. J is TRBJ2-5 and V is TRBV4-1; 7 bases map to TRBD2. CDR1 is MGHRA, CDR2 YSYEKL, per germline. This CDR3 region has 17 residues. CDR3 region: CASNQEASGGSRETQYF. The CDR3 DNA follows: TGCGCCAGCAACCAAGAGGCTAGCGGAGGGTCCCGAGAGACCCAGTACTTC.

As for this clonotype: The DNA is omitted, as the CDR3 cannot be located on it reliably, and the CDR3 follows TCRdb's listing. CDR3 amino acids: CASGHLCASREGIDETQYF. This rearrangement joins TRBV27 to TRBJ2-5; the D call in the table, TRBD2, was not verified against the DNA. Germline V CDR1 and CDR2: MNHEY, SMNVEV (reference sequence). With termini counted, the CDR3 has 19 amino acids.

The chain's CDR3 is CATSRDFDGGEQYF. CDR3 sequence (DNA): TGTGCCACCAGCAGAGATTTTGACGGGGGCGAGCAGTACTTC. This chain connects TRBV15 to TRBJ2-7, with D possibly TRBD2 on 6 matching bases. This CDR3 comprises 14 residues. The V gene's germline CDR1 is LNHNV and CDR2 YYDKDF (reference sequence). The V end was cut by 0 bases, the J end by 6 bases, with 12 bases between.

A few counts support this clonotype. Germline is not matched at one junction end, which may reflect a read error. The chain is built from TRBV7-3 and TRBJ1-1; D might be TRBD1 (5 bases). Germline CDR1 SGHTA, CDR2 FQGTGA. CDR3 length: 15 residues. The CDR3 DNA reads as TGTGCCGGCAGCTTAATGGGGCAGAGGGACACTGAAGCTTTCTTT. It specifies CAGSLMGQRDTEAFF.

This clonotype showed up many times. The rearrangement uses TRBV12-3 or TRBV12-4 and TRBJ1-2, with 7 nucleotides matching TRBD1. Losses at the gene ends were 6 bases for V and 4 bases for J; bases not matched to a gene: 5. CDR3 size: 13 residues. DNA of the CDR3: TGTGCCAGCAGCCAGGACAGGAGCTATGGCTACACCTTC. It specifies CASSQDRSYGYTF.

A remark on this clonotype: A much bigger clone sits one base away, suggesting this may be a read error. The conserved closing phenylalanine or tryptophan is absent in this CDR3, likely reflecting a read error. The rearrangement uses TRBV7-2 and TRBJ1-4, with D perhaps TRBD1 (5 bases). The CDR3 is 17 amino acids. V was pared by 3 bases and J by 0 bases, with 14 bases between. The germline V gene encodes CDR1 SGHTA and CDR2 FQGNSA. The CDR3 DNA reads as TGTGCCAGCAGCTTTAGGGGACCTGGGGCAACTAATGAAAAACTGTTTCTT. It yields the protein CASSFRGPGATNEKLFL.

This clonotype was seen a single time. The chain joins TRBV4-1 to TRBJ1-1; D ambiguous. The CDR3 sequence is 14 residues long. Trimming removed 4 bases at V and 3 bases at J, with 12 bases between. Germline loops: CDR1 MGHRA, CDR2 YSYEKL. The CDR3 sequence is CASSPMGRDTEAFF. CDR3 nucleotide sequence: TGCGCCAGCAGCCCCATGGGTAGGGACACTGAAGCTTTCTTT.

The genes are TRBV19 and TRBJ1-2; maybe TRBD1 (5 bases). Germline V CDR1 and CDR2: LNHDA, SQIVND (reference sequence). This CDR3 contains 14 residues. The ends were cut back, 6 bases at V and 0 bases at J, with 11 bases in the middle. The CDR3 coding sequence is TGTGCCAGTAGGAGGACACCTTCTAACTATGGCTACACCTTC. Encoded protein: CASRRTPSNYGYTF.

This clonotype was counted ten times or more. This rearrangement joins TRBV10-3 to TRBJ2-7, with D unclear. Trimming pared 0 bases from V and 5 bases from J, leaving 11 bases between. The CDR3 length is 14 residues. Per germline, CDR1 ENHRY and CDR2 SYGVKD. This CDR3 is CAISESKGWNEQYF. In DNA, the CDR3 is TGTGCCATCAGTGAGTCGAAGGGATGGAACGAGCAGTACTTC.

This clonotype was seen only a few times. The gene calls are TRBV11-2 and TRBJ2-7; 8 positions agree with TRBD1. In germline, CDR1 is SGHAT, CDR2 FQNNGV. J lost 1 base, V lost 5 bases, and 7 bases had no gene match. The CDR3 sequence is 15 residues long. The CDR3 sequence: CASSVGQGRSYEQYF. The CDR3 DNA follows: TGTGCCAGCAGCGTTGGACAGGGTAGGTCCTACGAGCAGTACTTC.

This clonotype was found many times. The genes are TRBV28 and TRBJ2-2; 7 nucleotides match TRBD2. The CDR3 consists of 12 residues. CDR1 and CDR2 (germline): MDHEN, SYDVKM. CDR3: CATAGVIGELFF. CDR3 bases: TGTGCAACGGCGGGAGTGATCGGGGAGCTGTTTTTT.

This clonotype appeared many times. The junction does not match germline at one end; this may be a read error. This chain joins TRBV11-2 and TRBJ2-6, with TRBD2 identical over 10 bases. Germline CDR1 and CDR2: SGHAT and FQNNGV. The CDR3 has 19 amino acids. CDR3 DNA: TGTGCCAGCAGCTTAGTTCGGACTAGCGGAGTATCTGGGGCCAACGTCCCGACTTTC. Encoded protein: CASSLVRTSGVSGANVPTF.

This rearrangement joins TRBV30 to TRBJ1-6; D uncertain. The ends were cut back, 0 bases at V and 0 bases at J, with 9 bases in the middle. Germline V gene sequence: CDR1 GTSNPN, CDR2 SVGIG (reference sequence). CDR3 size: 16 residues. CDR3 sequence: CAWSVRGGSYNSPLHF. CDR3 in DNA: TGTGCCTGGAGTGTTCGGGGAGGCTCCTATAATTCACCCCTCCACTTT.

This clonotype was counted once. The chain employs TRBV5-6 and TRBJ2-7, with D possibly being TRBD1 (5 bases). Germline CDR1 is SGHDT and CDR2 is YYEEEE. V lost 6 bases and J lost 2, with 15 bases in between. There are 14 residues in the CDR3. The CDR3: CASTLGHRPYEQYF. In nucleotides, the CDR3 is TGTGCCAGCACCCTCGGACATCGTCCCTACGAGCAGTACTTC.

The table lists this clonotype with many counts. This chain links TRBV20-1 with TRBJ1-4; possible D gene TRBD1, 6 bases. Germline V gives CDR1 DFQATT, CDR2 SNEGSKA (reference sequence). The CDR3 is 15 amino acids. Trimming removed 6 bases from V and 5 bases from J, with 19 bases in between. CDR3 sequence (DNA): TGCAGTGCCCGAATGCCGGGGACACCCAATGAAAAACTGTTTTTT. Its protein is CSARMPGTPNEKLFF.

This clonotype was observed a few times. The genes are TRBV4-1 and TRBJ1-5; unclear D gene. Trimming took 4 bases from V and 5 from J, leaving 9 bases between them. The CDR3 has 13 amino acids. Per germline, CDR1 MGHRA and CDR2 YSYEKL. As DNA, the CDR3 is TGCGCCAGCAGCCCAGACATCTATCAGCCCCAGCATTTT. This translates into CASSPDIYQPQHF.

This clonotype was recorded at least ten times. The rearrangement uses TRBV3-1 and TRBJ2-7; 7 bases map to TRBD2. Trimming took 0 bases from V and 2 from J; bases not matched to a gene: 7. The CDR3 consists of 16 residues. Germline values: CDR1 LGHDT, CDR2 YNNKEL (reference sequence). CDR3 region: CASSQETGGGPYEQYF. CDR3 nucleotide sequence: TGTGCCAGCAGCCAAGAAACGGGGGGAGGGCCCTACGAGCAGTACTTC.

This clonotype was counted between two and nine times. The chain carries TRBV11-2 and TRBJ2-7, with 10 bases that match TRBD2. V gave up 1 base and J gave up 9 bases; unmatched junction bases: 6. Germline V gene lookup returns CDR1 SGHAT and CDR2 FQNNGV. The CDR3 is made up of 14 amino acids. CDR3 loop: CASSLVLAGLRQYF. CDR3 bases: TGTGCCAGCAGCTTAGTACTAGCGGGATTGAGGCAGTACTTC.

At least ten counts were recorded for this clonotype. The chain combines TRBV12-3 or TRBV12-4 with TRBJ1-5; D is ambiguous. Deletions cut 2 bases from V and 11 bases from J, with 10 bases between. This CDR3 is built from 12 residues. The CDR3 DNA follows: TGTGCCAGCAGTTTATACCCCAAGGCCCAGCATTTT. This sequence encodes CASSLYPKAQHF.

This chain connects TRBV11-2 to TRBJ2-7; 11 positions match TRBD2. The J segment lost 5 bases and the V segment lost 2 bases, leaving 2 bases of the junction unmatched. Germline V gives CDR1 SGHAT, CDR2 FQNNGV. This CDR3 is 14 amino acids long. The chain's CDR3 is CASSLRGLADEQYF. The CDR3 nucleotides are TGTGCCAGCAGCTTACGGGGACTAGCGGACGAGCAGTACTTC.

A remark on this clonotype: Since a much larger clone is just one base distant, this may be a read error. The chain is built from TRBV6-5 and TRBJ2-7; D might be TRBD2 (6 bases). CDR1 is MNHEY, CDR2 SVGAGI, per germline. Trimming removed 0 bases at V and 2 bases at J, with 14 bases between. There are 16 residues in the CDR3. The CDR3 region is CASSYSMRDFPYEQYF. In nucleotides, the CDR3 is TGTGCCAGCAGTTACTCGATGCGGGACTTCCCCTACGAGCAGTACTTC.

There are a few counts of this clonotype. A much larger clone is a single base away; this may be a read error. CDR3 amino acids: CASSMENMNTEAFF. The CDR3 DNA reads TGTGCCAGTTCGATGGAGAACATGAACACTGAAGCTTTCTTT. The chain recombines TRBV28 with TRBJ1-1; no definite D call. Germline CDR1 reads MDHEN; CDR2 reads SYDVKM. This CDR3 region has 14 residues. Trimming removed 9 bases at V and 0 bases at J, with 14 bases between.

This sequence joins TRBV28 and TRBJ2-3, with D possibly being TRBD1 (6 bases). Germline V gives CDR1 MDHEN, CDR2 SYDVKM. The CDR3 spans 18 residues. With 2 bases removed from V and 0 bases from J, the gap between germline ends came to 18 bases. DNA for the CDR3: TGTGCCAGCAGTTTACCCTCCCAAGGGGGATATAGCACAGATACGCAGTATTTT. It translates to CASSLPSQGGYSTDTQYF.

This clonotype turned up a few times. The rearrangement links TRBV7-2 to TRBJ1-2; 7 bases are shared with TRBD1. With V trimmed by 4 bases and J by 8 bases, 7 bases remained unmatched. Germline V gives CDR1 SGHTA, CDR2 FQGNSA. The CDR3 sequence is 13 residues long. The CDR3 reads CASSSDRAGGYTF. CDR3 nucleotide sequence: TGTGCCAGCAGCTCCGACAGGGCCGGGGGCTACACCTTC.

This clonotype was picked up a small number of times. The rearrangement uses TRBV3-1 and TRBJ1-1; D may be TRBD1 (5 bases). The CDR3 has 14 amino acids. The germline CDR1 and CDR2 sequences are LGHDT and YNNKEL (reference sequence). Trimming shortened V by 7 bases and J by 4 bases, and 16 bases separated the two germline ends. DNA of the CDR3: TGTGCCAGCAACTTAAGGGGTTGGGGCACTGAAGCTTTCTTT. This gives the protein CASNLRGWGTEAFF.

This clonotype was found many times. This chain joins TRBV25-1 and TRBJ1-5; no clear D. The germline gives CDR1 MGHDK, CDR2 SYGVNS. The CDR3 length is 15 residues. Trimming stripped 3 bases from V and 0 bases from J, with 9 bases between. For the CDR3, the DNA is TGTGCCAGCAGTGATTCCAGCCTTAGCAATCAGCCCCAGCATTTT. This translates into CASSDSSLSNQPQHF.

The chain joins TRBV7-2 to TRBJ1-6; 7 nucleotides align to TRBD1. Germline CDR1 reads SGHTA; CDR2 reads FQGNSA. V gave up 1 base and J gave up 10 bases; unmatched junction bases: 13. The CDR3 sequence is 17 residues long. CDR3 in amino acids: CASSLVSTPEGGSPLHF. As DNA, the CDR3 is TGTGCCAGCAGCTTAGTCAGTACCCCTGAAGGGGGCTCACCCCTCCACTTT.